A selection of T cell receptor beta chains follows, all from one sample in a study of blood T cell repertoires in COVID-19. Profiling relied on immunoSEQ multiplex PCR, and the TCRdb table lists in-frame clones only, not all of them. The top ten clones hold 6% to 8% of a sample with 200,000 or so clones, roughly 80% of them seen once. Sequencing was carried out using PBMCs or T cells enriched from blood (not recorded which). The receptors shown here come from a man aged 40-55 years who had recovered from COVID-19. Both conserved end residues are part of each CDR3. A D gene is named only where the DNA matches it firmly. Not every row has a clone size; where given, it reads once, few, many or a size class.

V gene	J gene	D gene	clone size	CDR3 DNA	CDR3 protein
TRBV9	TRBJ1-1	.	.	TGTGCCAGCAGCGTAGGACAGCTAATGGGGGGCACTGAAGCTTTCTTT	CASSVGQLMGGTEAFF
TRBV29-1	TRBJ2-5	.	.	TGCAGCGTTGCTGGGACAACTAAAGAGACCCAGTACTTC	CSVAGTTKETQYF
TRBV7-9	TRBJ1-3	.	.	TGTGCCAGCAGCTTAGCGGGGGGACTGTACTCTGGAAACACCATATATTTT	CASSLAGGLYSGNTIYF
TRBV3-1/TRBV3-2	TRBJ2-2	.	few	TGTGCCAGCAGCCAAGATCCGGCGGTATCGAACACCGGGGAGCTGTTTTTT	CASSQDPAVSNTGELFF
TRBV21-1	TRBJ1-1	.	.	TGTGCCAGCACCCGGGACAGCTATCAGGGGATGAACACTGAAGCTTTCTTT	CASTRDSYQGMNTEAFF
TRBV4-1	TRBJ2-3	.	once	TGCGCCAGCAGCCAAAATCGGCTAGCTCGGACAGATACGCAGTATTTT	CASSQNRLARTDTQYF
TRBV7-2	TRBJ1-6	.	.	TGTGCCAGCAGCTTAACGACAGGCGGTGGATTGACACCCCTCCACTTT	CASSLTTGGGLTPLHF
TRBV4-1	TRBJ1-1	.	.	TGCGCCAGCAGCCAAGATCGGAGAACGAACACTGAAGCTTTCTTT	CASSQDRRTNTEAFF
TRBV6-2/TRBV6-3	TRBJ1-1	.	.	TGTGCCAGCAGTTATTACCGGACTGAAGCTTTCTTT	CASSYYRTEAFF
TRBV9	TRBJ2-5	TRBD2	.	TGTGCCAGCAGCGTAGTAATTAGCGGGGGTTATGAGACCCAGTACTTC	CASSVVISGGYETQYF
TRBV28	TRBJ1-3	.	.	TGTGCCAGCAGTTTAGAGGTGGGAAACACCATATATTTT	CASSLEVGNTIYF
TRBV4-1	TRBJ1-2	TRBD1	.	TGCGCCAGCAGCAAGGACAGGGGGCCCTATGGCTACACCTTC	CASSKDRGPYGYTF
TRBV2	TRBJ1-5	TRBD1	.	TGTGCCAGCGACCGACAGGGGGCCAGCAATCAGCCCCAGCATTTT	CASDRQGASNQPQHF
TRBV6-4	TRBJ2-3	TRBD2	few	TGTGCCAGCAGTGAGACTAGCGGGGGCACAGATACGCAGTATTTT	CASSETSGGTDTQYF
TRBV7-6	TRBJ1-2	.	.	TGTGCCAGCAGTCGCAATGCTGGGGGCGAAAGATATGGCTACACCTTC	CASSRNAGGERYGYTF
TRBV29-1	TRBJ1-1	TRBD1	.	TGCAGCGTACGGACAGGGGGGAACACTGAAGCTTTCTTT	CSVRTGGNTEAFF
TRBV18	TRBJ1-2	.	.	TGTGCCAGCACCGACAGTGTAGGAGACTATGGCTACACCTTC	CASTDSVGDYGYTF
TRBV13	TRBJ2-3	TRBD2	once	TGTGCCAGCAGCTTAGCACGGGGGGAACCAGGAGATACGCAGTATTTT	CASSLARGEPGDTQYF
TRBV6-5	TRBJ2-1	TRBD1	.	TGTGCCAGCAGTCTCCGGGACAGTTCCCTATATGGGCAGTTCTTC	CASSLRDSSLYGQFF
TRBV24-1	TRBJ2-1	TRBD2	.	TGTGCCACCAGTGACGCGGGAGTGATTTACAATGAGCAGTTCTTC	CATSDAGVIYNEQFF
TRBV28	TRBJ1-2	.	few	TGTGCCAGCAGTTTTGACGGGGTGATTGGCTACACCTTC	CASSFDGVIGYTF
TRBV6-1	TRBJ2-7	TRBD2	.	TGTGCCAGCAGTGAAGTAGCTAGCGGGGGGTACGAGCAGTACTTC	CASSEVASGGYEQYF
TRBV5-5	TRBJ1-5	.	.	TGTGCCAGCAGCTTGTTACAGAGCAATCAGCCCCAGCATTTT	CASSLLQSNQPQHF
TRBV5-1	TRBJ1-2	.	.	TGCGCCAGCAGCCACGCGGACTCCGGTATGGTTAACTATGGCTACACCTTC	CASSHADSGMVNYGYTF
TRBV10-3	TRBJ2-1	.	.	TGTGCCATCAGTGAGTCGAGGGGGGGGAATGAGCAGTTCTTC	CAISESRGGNEQFF
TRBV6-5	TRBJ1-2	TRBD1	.	TGTGCCAGCAGCCCAACAGGGGACTATGGCTACACCTTC	CASSPTGDYGYTF
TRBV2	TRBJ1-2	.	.	TGTGCCAGCAGTGAGGGGCAAGGCTATGGCTACACCTTC	CASSEGQGYGYTF
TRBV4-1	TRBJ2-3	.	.	TGCGCCAGCAGCCAAGAGGGAACCGGGATCGGAGATACGCAGTATTTT	CASSQEGTGIGDTQYF
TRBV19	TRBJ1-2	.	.	TGTGCCAGTAGTTCCGGACAGCCATATGGCTACACCTTC	CASSSGQPYGYTF
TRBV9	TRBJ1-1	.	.	TGTGCCAGCAGCACGGGAGGGGGGAGGTATCAAGAAGCTTTCTTT	CASSTGGGRYQEAFF